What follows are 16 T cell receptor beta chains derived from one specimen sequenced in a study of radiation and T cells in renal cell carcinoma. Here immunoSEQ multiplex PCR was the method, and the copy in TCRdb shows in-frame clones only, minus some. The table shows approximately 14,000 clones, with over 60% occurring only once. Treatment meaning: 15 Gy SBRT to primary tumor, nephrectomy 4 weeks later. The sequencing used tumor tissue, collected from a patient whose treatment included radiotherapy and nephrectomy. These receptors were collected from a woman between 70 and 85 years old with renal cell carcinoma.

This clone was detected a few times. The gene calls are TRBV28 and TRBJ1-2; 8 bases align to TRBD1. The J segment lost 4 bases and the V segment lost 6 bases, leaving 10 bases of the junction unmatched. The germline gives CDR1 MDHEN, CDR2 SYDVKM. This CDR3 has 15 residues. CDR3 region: CASRTTGGDSYGYTF. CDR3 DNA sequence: TGTGCCAGCAGGACTACAGGGGGAGACTCCTATGGCTACACCTTC.

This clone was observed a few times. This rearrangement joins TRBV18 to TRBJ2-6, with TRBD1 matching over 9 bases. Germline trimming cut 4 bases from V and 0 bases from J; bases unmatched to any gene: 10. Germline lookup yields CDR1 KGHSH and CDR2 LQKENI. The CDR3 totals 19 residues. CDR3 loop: CASSLLRQGVVSGANVLTF. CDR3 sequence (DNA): TGTGCCAGCTCACTACTACGACAGGGGGTGGTCTCTGGGGCCAACGTCCTGACTTTC.

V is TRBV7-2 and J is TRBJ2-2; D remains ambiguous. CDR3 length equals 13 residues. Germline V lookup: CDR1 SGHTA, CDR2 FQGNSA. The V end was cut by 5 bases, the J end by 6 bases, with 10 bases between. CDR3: CASSAFQSGELFF. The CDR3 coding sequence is TGTGCCAGCAGCGCTTTCCAGTCCGGGGAGCTGTTTTTT. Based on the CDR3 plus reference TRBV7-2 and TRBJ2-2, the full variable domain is GAGVSQSPSNKVTEKGKDVELRCDPISGHTALYWYRQSLGQGLEFLIYFQGNSAPDKSGLPSDRFSAERTGGSVSTLTIQRTQQEDSAVYLCASSAFQSGELFFGEGSRLTVL.

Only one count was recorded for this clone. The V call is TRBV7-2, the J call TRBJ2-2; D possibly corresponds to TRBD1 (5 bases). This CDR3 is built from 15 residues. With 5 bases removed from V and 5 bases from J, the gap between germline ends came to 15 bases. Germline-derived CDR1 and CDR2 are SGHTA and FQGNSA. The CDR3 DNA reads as TGTGCCAGCAGCCCCCAGGGTTTAGAGACCGGGGAGCTGTTTTTT. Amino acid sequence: CASSPQGLETGELFF.

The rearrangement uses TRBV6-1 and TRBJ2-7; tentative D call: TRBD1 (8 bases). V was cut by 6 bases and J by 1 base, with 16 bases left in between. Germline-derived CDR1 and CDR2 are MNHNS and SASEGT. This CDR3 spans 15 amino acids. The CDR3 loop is CASSGQGGGSYEQYF. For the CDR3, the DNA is TGTGCCAGCAGCGGACAGGGCGGGGGTTCCTACGAGCAGTACTTC.

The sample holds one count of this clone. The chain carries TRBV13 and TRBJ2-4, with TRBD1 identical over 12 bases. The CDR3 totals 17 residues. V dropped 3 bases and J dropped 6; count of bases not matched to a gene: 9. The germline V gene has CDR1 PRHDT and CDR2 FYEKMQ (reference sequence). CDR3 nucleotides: TGTGCCAGCAGCTTGTTCCAGGGACAGGGGGCTTCAAACATTCAGTACTTC. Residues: CASSLFQGQGASNIQYF.

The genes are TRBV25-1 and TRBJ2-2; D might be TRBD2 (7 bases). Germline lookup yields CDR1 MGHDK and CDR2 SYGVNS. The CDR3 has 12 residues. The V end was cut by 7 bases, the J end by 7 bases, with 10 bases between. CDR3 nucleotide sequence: TGTGCCAGCACCGGGGGGCTCGGGGAGCTGTTTTTT. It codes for CASTGGLGELFF.

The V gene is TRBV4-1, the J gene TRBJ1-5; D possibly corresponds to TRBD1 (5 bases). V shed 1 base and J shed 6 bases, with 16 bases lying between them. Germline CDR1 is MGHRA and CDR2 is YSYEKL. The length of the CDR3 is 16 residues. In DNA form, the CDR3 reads TGCGCCAGCAGCCAAGTTGATGGGGAGAGGGGTCAGCCCCAGCATTTT. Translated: CASSQVDGERGQPQHF.

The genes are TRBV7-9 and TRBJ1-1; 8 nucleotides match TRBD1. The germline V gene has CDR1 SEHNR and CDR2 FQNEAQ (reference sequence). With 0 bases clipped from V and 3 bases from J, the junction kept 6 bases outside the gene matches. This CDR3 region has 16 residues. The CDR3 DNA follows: TGTGCCAGCAGCTTAGCCCGTACAGGGGGGGACACTGAAGCTTTCTTT. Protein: CASSLARTGGDTEAFF.

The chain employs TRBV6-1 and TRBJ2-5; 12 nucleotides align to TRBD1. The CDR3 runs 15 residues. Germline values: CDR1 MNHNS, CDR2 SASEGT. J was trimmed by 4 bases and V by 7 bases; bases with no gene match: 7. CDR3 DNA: TGTGCCAGCACGGGGGGGACAGGGGGCCTAGAGACCCAGTACTTC. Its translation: CASTGGTGGLETQYF.

CDR3 sequence reads: CASSPEGGTYEQYF. The CDR3 DNA reads TGTGCCAGCAGCCCGGAGGGCGGCACCTACGAGCAGTACTTC. The J gene is TRBJ2-7, the V gene TRBV6-5, with D perhaps TRBD2 (6 bases). The CDR3 has 14 residues. In germline, CDR1 is MNHEY, CDR2 SVGAGI. Trimming took 6 bases from V and 2 from J, leaving 14 bases between them.

The CDR3 nucleotides read TGTGCCAGCAGCTTAGAGGGCGTGGGGGCTGGCGAGCAGTTCTTC. It specifies CASSLEGVGAGEQFF. The gene calls are TRBV11-1 and TRBJ2-1, with a weak D call TRBD1 (6 bases). Germline CDR1 is SGHAT and CDR2 is FQDESV (reference sequence). V was shortened by 1 base and J by 10 bases, with 17 bases between the two germline ends. This CDR3 is built from 15 residues.

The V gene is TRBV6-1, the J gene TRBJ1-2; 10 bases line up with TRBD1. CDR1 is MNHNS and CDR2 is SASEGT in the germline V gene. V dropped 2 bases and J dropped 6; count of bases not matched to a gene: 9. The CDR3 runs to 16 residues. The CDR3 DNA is TGTGCCAGCAGTGAAACTGGGACAGGGGCTTTAAATGGCTACACCTTC. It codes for CASSETGTGALNGYTF.

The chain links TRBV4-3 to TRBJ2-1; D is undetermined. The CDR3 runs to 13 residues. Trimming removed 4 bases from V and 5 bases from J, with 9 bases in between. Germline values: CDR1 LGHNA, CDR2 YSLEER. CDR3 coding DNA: TGCGCCAGCAGCCTCCGACTTGACAATGAGCAGTTCTTC. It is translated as CASSLRLDNEQFF.

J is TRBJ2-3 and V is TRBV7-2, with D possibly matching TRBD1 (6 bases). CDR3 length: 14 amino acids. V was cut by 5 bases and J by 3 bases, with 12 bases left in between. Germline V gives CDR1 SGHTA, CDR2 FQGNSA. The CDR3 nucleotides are TGTGCCAGCAGCGAATCAACAGGGACAGATACGCAGTATTTT. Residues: CASSESTGTDTQYF.

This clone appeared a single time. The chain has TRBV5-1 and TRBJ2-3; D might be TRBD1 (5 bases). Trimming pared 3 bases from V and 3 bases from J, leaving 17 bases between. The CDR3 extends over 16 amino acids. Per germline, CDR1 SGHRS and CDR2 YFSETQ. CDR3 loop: CASSSTQGIRTDTQYF. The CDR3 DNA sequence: TGCGCCAGCAGCTCGACGCAGGGAATAAGGACAGATACGCAGTATTTT.